These 28 T cell receptor beta chains originate from one sample sequenced in a study of blood T cell repertoires in COVID-19. Using immunoSEQ multiplex PCR, the repertoire was profiled, and TCRdb retains in-frame clones only, with some absent. Of some 190,000 clones listed, 84% are singletons. The sample taken for sequencing was peripheral blood. The receptors derive from a woman of 80 years or more with COVID-19, enrolled during active disease.

CDR3 sequence: CASSSVAGGTDTQYF. The CDR3 DNA sequence: TGTGCCAGCAGTAGCGTGGCGGGGGGCACAGATACGCAGTATTTT. The rearrangement links TRBV3-1 (or the pseudogene TRBV3-2) to TRBJ2-3; TRBD2 matches at 7 bases. In germline, CDR1 is LGHDT, CDR2 YNNKEL (reference sequence). V dropped 6 bases and J dropped 1; count of bases not matched to a gene: 7. This CDR3 contains 15 residues.

The table lists this clone with a few counts. In nucleotides, the CDR3 is TGCAGCGGAGGATGGGGGGACACAGATACGCAGTATTTT. As protein: CSGGWGDTDTQYF. This sequence joins TRBV29-1 and TRBJ2-3, with TRBD2 as a possible D gene (6 bases). From germline, CDR1 is SQVTM and CDR2 ANQGSEA. Deletions cut 7 bases from V and 2 bases from J, with 13 bases between. The CDR3 covers 13 residues.

The gene calls are TRBV28 and TRBJ2-7; 9 bases are shared with TRBD1. CDR1 and CDR2 from the germline V gene are MDHEN and SYDVKM. V lost 8 bases to trimming and J lost 7 bases; unmatched junction nucleotides: 12. The CDR3 loop spans 14 amino acids. CDR3 bases: TGTGCCAGCGGCCGGGACAGGGTTATACGGGAGCAGTACTTC. It encodes CASGRDRVIREQYF.

The CDR3 loop is CASSVGGGGSTGELFF. For the CDR3, the DNA is TGTGCCAGCAGCGTAGGGGGTGGCGGGAGCACCGGGGAGCTGTTTTTT. The genes are TRBV9 and TRBJ2-2, with 7 bases that match TRBD2. The V and J ends lost 0 bases and 4 bases, in that order; junction bases with no gene match: 6. Germline V lookup: CDR1 SGDLS, CDR2 YYNGEE. The CDR3 length is 16 residues. The whole variable domain, remainder taken from reference TRBV9 and TRBJ2-2, is DSGVTQTPKHLITATGQRVTLRCSPRSGDLSVYWYQQSLDQGLQFLIQYYNGEERAKGNILERFSAQQFPDLHSELNLSSLELGDSALYFCASSVGGGGSTGELFFGEGSRLTVL.

V and J are TRBV7-9 and TRBJ1-1; 9 bases match TRBD1. Germline values: CDR1 SEHNR, CDR2 FQNEAQ (reference sequence). The CDR3 totals 15 residues. The J segment lost 2 bases and the V segment lost 6 bases, leaving 7 bases of the junction unmatched. CDR3 nucleotides: TGTGCCAGCAGTCCGGGACAGGGCTTTAACACTGAAGCTTTCTTT. The encoded protein is CASSPGQGFNTEAFF. The whole variable domain, remainder taken from reference TRBV7-9 and TRBJ1-1, is DTGVSQNPRHKITKRGQNVTFRCDPISEHNRLYWYRQTLGQGPEFLTYFQNEAQLEKSRLLSDRFSAERPKGSFSTLEIQRTEQGDSAMYLCASSPGQGFNTEAFFGQGTRLTVV.

The chain joins TRBV2 to TRBJ1-3; weak D call: TRBD1 (6 bases). The CDR3 runs 16 residues. Germline-derived CDR1 and CDR2 are SNHLY and FYNNEI. Trimming removed 4 bases from V and 0 bases from J, with 13 bases in between. The CDR3 reads CASSGGGQISGNTIYF. For the CDR3, the DNA is TGTGCCAGCAGTGGGGGGGGACAAATCTCTGGAAACACCATATATTTT.

V gene TRBV11-1 combines with J gene TRBJ2-7; 7 bases are shared with TRBD2. Trimming took 0 bases from V and 4 from J; bases not matched to a gene: 3. Germline values: CDR1 SGHAT, CDR2 FQDESV (reference sequence). The CDR3 is 14 amino acids. As DNA, the CDR3 is TGTGCCAGCAGCTTAGCGAGGGAGGGGTACGAGCAGTACTTC. It translates to CASSLAREGYEQYF.

Note on this clone: At one of its ends the junction is not consistent with the germline gene, which may arise from a read error. The rearrangement joins TRBV6-5 to TRBJ2-1; the D is unclear. Germline loops: CDR1 MNHEY, CDR2 SVGAGI. The CDR3 is made up of 14 amino acids. The CDR3 nucleotides are TGTGCCAGCAGTTACTCTTTCTCCCACAATGAGCAGTTCTTC. Encoded protein: CASSYSFSHNEQFF.

The rearrangement joins TRBV28 to TRBJ2-7; TRBD2 matches 9 bases. CDR1 is MDHEN, CDR2 SYDVKM, per germline. J lost 2 bases, V lost 8 bases, and 4 bases had no gene match. This CDR3 has 13 amino acids. In nucleotides, the CDR3 is TGTGCCAGCCAGACTAGCGGTCCCTACGAGCAGTACTTC. This encodes CASQTSGPYEQYF.

V usage is TRBV6-1 and J usage is TRBJ2-3; D is ambiguous. Germline CDR1 is MNHNS and CDR2 is SASEGT. V dropped 3 bases and J dropped 2 bases, with 9 bases sitting between them. This CDR3 spans 14 amino acids. In nucleotides, the CDR3 is TGTGCCAGCAGTGAGGGTGACATCACAGATACGCAGTATTTT. This translates into CASSEGDITDTQYF.

The chain links TRBV5-1 to TRBJ2-1; 8 nucleotides align to TRBD1. Germline CDR1 SGHRS, CDR2 YFSETQ. The CDR3 spans 18 residues. V shed 0 bases, J shed 6 bases, and the junction held 14 bases outside the gene matches. CDR3 nucleotide sequence: TGCGCCAGCAGCTTGGGATGGGGATCAGGGGGCCAGTCCAATGAGCAGTTCTTC. Its protein product is CASSLGWGSGGQSNEQFF.

This chain joins TRBV3-1 (or the pseudogene TRBV3-2) and TRBJ2-5, with D unresolved. V was clipped by 1 base and J by 6 bases, with 6 bases between them. The CDR3 is 12 amino acids. The V gene's germline CDR1 is LGHDT and CDR2 YNNKEL (reference sequence). Here the CDR3 DNA reads TGTGCCAGCAGCCAAGTTGTAAAGACCCAGTACTTC. It translates to CASSQVVKTQYF.

The V and J genes are TRBV6-2 or TRBV6-3 and TRBJ2-3; the match to TRBD2 covers 9 bases. V was pared by 5 bases and J by 5 bases, with 8 bases of the junction left unmatched. The CDR3 has 15 amino acids. The germline gives CDR1 MNHEY, CDR2 SVGEGT. This CDR3 is CASSQIAGEGDTQYF. The CDR3 DNA reads TGTGCCAGCAGTCAAATAGCGGGGGAGGGAGATACGCAGTATTTT.

This chain joins TRBV28 and TRBJ1-1, with 9 bases matching TRBD1. The V gene end was trimmed by 5 bases and the J gene end by 4 bases; junction bases not matched to a gene: 8. The V gene's germline CDR1 is MDHEN and CDR2 SYDVKM. The CDR3 spans 15 residues. CDR3 bases: TGTGCCAGCAGTCCGGGGACAGGGAGGGGCACTGAAGCTTTCTTT. It codes for CASSPGTGRGTEAFF.

This clone has only a few counts. The CDR3 loop reads CASSNSNQPQHF. In DNA form, the CDR3 reads TGTGCCAGCAGCAATAGCAATCAGCCCCAGCATTTT. The chain employs TRBV2 and TRBJ1-5; D uncertain. V dropped 6 bases and J dropped 0 bases, with 3 bases sitting between them. The V gene's germline CDR1 is SNHLY and CDR2 FYNNEI. The CDR3 has 12 residues.

This clone appeared a single time. This chain joins TRBV27 and TRBJ1-2; 10 bases agree with TRBD1. The germline V gene has CDR1 MNHEY and CDR2 SMNVEV (reference sequence). The CDR3 has 13 amino acids. V lost 6 bases, J lost 5 bases, and 3 bases stayed unmatched. The CDR3 protein is CASSRQGAYGYTF. CDR3 bases: TGTGCCAGCAGCCGACAGGGGGCGTATGGCTACACCTTC.

This chain connects TRBV28 to TRBJ2-3; D possibly corresponds to TRBD2 (5 bases). The CDR3 is made up of 13 amino acids. Germline lookup yields CDR1 MDHEN and CDR2 SYDVKM. Trimming took 8 bases from V and 0 from J, leaving 9 bases between them. CDR3: CASQPGSTDTQYF. In DNA, the CDR3 is TGTGCCAGCCAACCGGGAAGCACAGATACGCAGTATTTT.

This clone appeared a few times. The chain is built from TRBV11-3 and TRBJ2-2, with 9 bases that match TRBD2. The CDR3 loop spans 17 amino acids. Trimming at V came to 5 bases and at J to 3 bases, leaving 10 bases not matched to a gene. CDR1 and CDR2 (germline): SGHNT, YENEEA. CDR3 amino acids: CASSPPLLAGDTGELFF. Here the CDR3 DNA reads TGTGCCAGCAGCCCCCCCCTACTAGCGGGTGACACCGGGGAGCTGTTTTTT.

This clone was picked up one time. The junction departs from the called germline gene at one end, perhaps through a read error. The chain combines TRBV7-7 with TRBJ2-3, with 12 positions matching TRBD2. Germline CDR1 reads SSHAT; CDR2 reads FNYEAQ (reference sequence). CDR3 length: 16 amino acids. CDR3: CASSSGLAGPTDTQYF. The CDR3, as DNA: TGTGCTAGCAGCTCCGGACTAGCGGGGCCAACAGATACGCAGTATTTT.

V gene TRBV2 combines with J gene TRBJ1-2; D uncertain. This CDR3 comprises 12 residues. Germline loops: CDR1 SNHLY, CDR2 FYNNEI. The ends were cut back, 6 bases at V and 5 bases at J, with 10 bases in the middle. The CDR3 bases are TGTGCCAGCAGGAGGCAACCTTATGGCTACACCTTC. Translating gives CASRRQPYGYTF.

CDR3 loop: CASSVTGRNQPQHF. Written as DNA, the CDR3 is TGCGCCAGCAGTGTTACAGGGCGCAATCAGCCCCAGCATTTT. The rearrangement links TRBV10-2 to TRBJ1-5, with TRBD1 as a possible D gene (6 bases). The CDR3 has 14 amino acids. V was shortened by 4 bases and J by 2 bases, with 9 bases between the two germline ends. CDR1 is WSHSY and CDR2 is SAAADI in the germline V gene.

V is TRBV28 and J is TRBJ1-1; 8 bases match TRBD1. The V gene's germline CDR1 is MDHEN and CDR2 SYDVKM. The CDR3 is 16 amino acids. V lost 5 bases to trimming and J lost 3 bases; unmatched junction nucleotides: 11. CDR3 nucleotide sequence: TGTGCCAGCAGTGCGCAGGGGGCGAGCACGTACACTGAAGCTTTCTTT. Its protein product is CASSAQGASTYTEAFF.

The DNA for the CDR3 is TGTGCCAGTAAGGGGGCAGGCTATAGCAATCAGCCCCAGCATTTT. The encoded protein is CASKGAGYSNQPQHF. This chain connects TRBV19 to TRBJ1-5; 7 nucleotides align to TRBD1. This CDR3 is 15 amino acids long. Per the germline V gene, CDR1 is LNHDA and CDR2 is SQIVND (reference sequence). The ends lost 7 bases at V and 0 bases at J; junction bases unmatched: 6.

A note on this clone: Other DNA sequences in this sample translate to the same CDR3. CDR3 loop: CASSPGWNYGYTF. In DNA form, the CDR3 reads TGTGCCAGCAGCCCGGGGTGGAACTATGGCTACACCTTC. The rearrangement joins TRBV6-5 to TRBJ1-2; unclear D gene. This CDR3 contains 13 residues. The germline V and J ends were trimmed by 6 bases and 2 bases, with 10 bases remaining between them. Germline CDR1 reads MNHEY; CDR2 reads SVGAGI.

The chain employs TRBV9 and TRBJ2-1; 9 nucleotides agree with TRBD2. V lost 3 bases, J lost 4 bases, and 5 bases stayed unmatched. Germline CDR1 SGDLS, CDR2 YYNGEE. CDR3 length: 15 amino acids. CDR3 region: CASSGSGGSYNEQFF. The CDR3 DNA reads TGTGCCAGCAGCGGGAGCGGGGGGTCATACAATGAGCAGTTCTTC.

This chain links TRBV12-5 with TRBJ1-5; D is unresolved. In germline, CDR1 is LGHNT, CDR2 FRNRAP. With 4 bases removed from V and 13 bases from J, the gap between germline ends came to 11 bases. The CDR3 runs 11 residues. The CDR3, as DNA: TGTGCTAGTGGTTCCTTGGAGAGGCAGCATTTT. It codes for CASGSLERQHF.

The CDR3 protein is CASSLVRSEKLFF. The CDR3 DNA is TGTGCCAGCAGCTTAGTGCGGTCGGAAAAACTGTTTTTT. The chain couples TRBV7-2 to TRBJ1-4, with D uncertain. This CDR3 comprises 13 residues. Deletions cut 1 base from V and 8 bases from J, with 8 bases between. Germline-derived CDR1 and CDR2 are SGHTA and FQGNSA.

CDR3 region: CASSEGQGADTQYF. The CDR3 DNA reads as TGCGCCAGCAGTGAGGGACAGGGTGCAGATACGCAGTATTTT. The gene calls are TRBV5-1 and TRBJ2-3, with TRBD1 matching 9 bases. The J segment lost 4 bases and the V segment lost 5 bases, leaving 5 bases of the junction unmatched. Germline CDR1 reads SGHRS; CDR2 reads YFSETQ. The CDR3 extends over 14 amino acids.